The entry below describes one TCR beta chain. This specimen belongs to a study of blood T cell repertoires in COVID-19. Study in general: Samples came from the United States, Italy and Spain, spanning acute and convalescent COVID-19.

The CDR3 is 17 amino acids. CDR1 and CDR2 from the germline V gene are MGHDK and SYGVNS. With 3 bases clipped from V and 1 base from J, the junction kept 10 bases outside the gene matches. The repertoire was sequenced with immunoSEQ multiplex PCR; TCRdb's copy has only in-frame clones and lacks some. Among 90,000 to 100,000 clones listed, 82% were seen once. The chain recombines TRBV25-1 with TRBJ1-1, with 8 bases identical to TRBD1. The sample taken for sequencing was peripheral blood. The TCR sequence derives from a man in his 70s with active or convalescent COVID-19. Here the CDR3 reads CASSDLRTGRKNTEAFF. The CDR3 DNA follows: TGTGCCAGCAGTGATTTAAGGACAGGGAGAAAGAACACTGAAGCTTTCTTT.